This entry is about one T cell receptor (beta chain). The antigen remains unidentified. The sample is drawn from a study of regulatory T cells in long-lasting Graves disease. General study points: Favored usage of TRBV28, TRBJ1-2 and TRBJ2-5 was recorded in persistent disease.

The TCR beta library used iRepertoire HTBI primers with Arm-PCR amplification of CDR3. MiXCR was run by TCRdb on the multiplex PCR reads, yielding one entry per CDR3 protein. Here the sample spans some 600,000 distinct CDR3 sequences, about 15% being singletons. Time point of the sample: newly diagnosed GD, antithyroid drugs for less than 3 months. Isolated PBMC RNA provided the starting material for the TCR library. Between the trimmed V and J ends, which lost 8 bases and 1 base, there was a span of 12 bases. The CDR3 spans 14 residues. Germline CDR1 reads LNHNV; CDR2 reads YYDKDF (reference sequence). These records were also assigned to another study, of T cells in Graves' hyperthyroidism and ophthalmopathy. That paper notes: Patients having uncontrolled infection, another autoimmune disease, pregnancy or lactation were not included. RT-PCR in the first round (using the HTBI primer set) targeted the TCR CDR3.

This material consisted of peripheral blood mononuclear cells (PBMCs), taken at new diagnosis, from a patient treated with antithyroid drugs. The chain uses TRBV15 and TRBJ2-1; D might be TRBD2 (6 bases). The clonotype originates from a man aged 18 to 35 with Graves disease. CDR3 loop: CATDTGTSYNEQFF. In DNA form, the CDR3 reads TGTGCCACCGATACCGGGACTTCCTACAATGAGCAGTTCTTC.